Below, 3 T cell receptor beta chains from the same sample are listed, as sequenced in a study of T cell responses to AZD1222 COVID-19 vaccine. The assay was immunoSEQ multiplex PCR, and TCRdb's table has in-frame clones only and misses some. Of 190,000 or so clones in the sample, about 93% were seen once. Sequenced material: peripheral blood, taken 28 days after the second AZD1222 dose. The source is an adult who received the AZD1222 COVID-19 vaccine.

The CDR3 sequence: CASSQDFGQGRKLFF. CDR3 bases: TGCGCCAGCAGCCAAGATTTTGGACAGGGTAGAAAACTGTTTTTT. The chain combines TRBV4-1 with TRBJ1-4, with TRBD1 matching 8 bases. The junction had 7 bases not matched to a gene; V was cut back by 0 bases and J by 10 bases. CDR1 MGHRA and CDR2 YSYEKL come from the germline V gene. This CDR3 has 15 amino acids.

CDR3 nucleotides: TGTGCCAGCAGCCAGGGGGACTGGCTCGTTAGAGGCTCTGGGGCCAACGTCCTGACTTTC. Its protein is CASSQGDWLVRGSGANVLTF. The genes are TRBV14 and TRBJ2-6; D may be TRBD2 (6 bases). Looked up from germline, CDR1 is SGHDN and CDR2 is FVKESK. Trimming cost V 3 bases and J 0 bases, with 21 bases left between them. CDR3 length: 20 residues.

The chain employs TRBV5-6 and TRBJ1-1; D remains unclear. CDR1 and CDR2 from the germline V gene are SGHDT and YYEEEE. Trimming cost V 0 bases and J 3 bases, with 15 bases left between them. This CDR3 is 16 amino acids long. CDR3 loop: CASSLVGLRVYTEAFF. CDR3 nucleotide sequence: TGTGCCAGCAGCTTGGTAGGACTCCGGGTCTACACTGAAGCTTTCTTT.